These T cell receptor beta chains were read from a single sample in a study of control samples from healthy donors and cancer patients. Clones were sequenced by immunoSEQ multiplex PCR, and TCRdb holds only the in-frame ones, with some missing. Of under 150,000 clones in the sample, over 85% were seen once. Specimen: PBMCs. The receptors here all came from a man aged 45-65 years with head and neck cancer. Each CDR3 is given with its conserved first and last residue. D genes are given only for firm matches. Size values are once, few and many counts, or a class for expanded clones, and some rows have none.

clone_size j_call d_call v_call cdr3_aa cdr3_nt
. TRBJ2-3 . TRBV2 CASNERAGTDTQYF TGTGCCAGCAACGAGCGGGCGGGCACAGATACGCAGTATTTT
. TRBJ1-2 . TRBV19 CASSIGLPVYGYTF TGTGCCAGTAGTATCGGGCTCCCGGTCTATGGCTACACCTTC
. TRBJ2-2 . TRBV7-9 CASSSWTENTGELFF TGTGCCAGCAGCTCCTGGACGGAAAACACCGGGGAGCTGTTTTTT
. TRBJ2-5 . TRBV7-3 CASSLIGETQYF TGTGCCAGCAGCTTAATTGGGGAGACCCAGTACTTC
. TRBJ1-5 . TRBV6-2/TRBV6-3 CASSYSHSNQPQHF TGTGCCAGCAGTTACAGCCACAGCAATCAGCCCCAGCATTTT
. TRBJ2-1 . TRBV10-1 CASSDEGLVRNEQFF TGCGCCAGCAGTGACGAGGGACTTGTGCGCAATGAGCAGTTCTTC
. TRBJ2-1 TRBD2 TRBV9 CASSVVSGRGNEQFF TGTGCCAGCAGCGTAGTGTCAGGGAGGGGAAATGAGCAGTTCTTC
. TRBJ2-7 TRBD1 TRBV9 CASSPGASRDSEQYF TGTGCCAGCAGCCCAGGGGCCAGCCGGGACAGCGAGCAGTACTTC
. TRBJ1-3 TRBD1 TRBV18 CASSREGQGLSGNTIYF TGTGCCAGCTCAAGAGAGGGACAGGGATTATCTGGAAACACCATATATTTT
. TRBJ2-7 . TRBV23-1 CASSQGGLQSYEQYF TGCGCCAGCAGTCAAGGGGGGCTACAGAGCTACGAGCAGTACTTC
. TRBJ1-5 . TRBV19 CASSIDVSNNQPQHF TGTGCCAGTAGTATAGATGTTAGTAATAATCAGCCCCAGCATTTT
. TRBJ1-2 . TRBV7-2 CASSSRGNYGYTF TGTGCCAGCAGCTCCAGGGGTAACTATGGCTACACCTTC
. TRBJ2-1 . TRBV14 CASSQVWVVGEQFF TGTGCCAGCAGCCAAGTTTGGGTCGTTGGTGAGCAGTTCTTC
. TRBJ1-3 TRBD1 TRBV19 CASSTLWTGRSGNTIYF TGTGCCAGTAGTACTCTATGGACAGGGCGCTCTGGAAACACCATATATTTT
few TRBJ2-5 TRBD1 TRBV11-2 CASSLAWGQGAGTQYF TGTGCCAGCAGCTTAGCGTGGGGACAGGGGGCTGGGACCCAGTACTTC
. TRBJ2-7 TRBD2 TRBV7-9 CASSLGLAAPYEQYF TGTGCCAGCAGCTTAGGACTAGCGGCCCCCTACGAGCAGTACTTC
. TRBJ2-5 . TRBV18 CASSPTTNQETQYF TGTGCCAGCTCACCAACGACTAACCAAGAGACCCAGTACTTC
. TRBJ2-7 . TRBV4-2 CASSQEGPEQYF TGTGCCAGCAGCCAAGAGGGCCCCGAGCAGTACTTC
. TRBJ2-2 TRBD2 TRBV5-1 CASSAYGRSVTGELFF TGCGCCAGCAGCGCCTACGGGAGGTCGGTCACCGGGGAGCTGTTTTTT
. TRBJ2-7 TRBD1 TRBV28 CASQSGTGTYEQYF TGTGCCAGTCAATCCGGGACAGGGACGTACGAGCAGTACTTC
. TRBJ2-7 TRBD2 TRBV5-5 CASSLGTSLTYEQYF TGTGCCAGCAGCTTGGGGACTAGCTTAACCTACGAGCAGTACTTC
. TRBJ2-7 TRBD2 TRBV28 CASSQGPGGGFYEQYF TGTGCCAGCAGTCAGGGACCGGGAGGAGGCTTCTACGAGCAGTACTTC